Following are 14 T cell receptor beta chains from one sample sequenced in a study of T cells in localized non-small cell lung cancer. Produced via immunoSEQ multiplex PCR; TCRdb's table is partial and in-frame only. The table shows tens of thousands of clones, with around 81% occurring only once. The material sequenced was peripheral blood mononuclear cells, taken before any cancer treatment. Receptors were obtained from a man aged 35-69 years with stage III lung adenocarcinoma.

CDR3 DNA: TGTGCCAGCAGCTCCAGGACCGTCTATGGCTACACCTTC. It is translated as CASSSRTVYGYTF. This sequence joins TRBV7-2 and TRBJ1-2; D is undetermined. CDR1 and CDR2 (germline): SGHTA, FQGNSA. V was clipped by 4 bases and J by 4 bases, with 10 bases between them. This CDR3 region has 13 residues.

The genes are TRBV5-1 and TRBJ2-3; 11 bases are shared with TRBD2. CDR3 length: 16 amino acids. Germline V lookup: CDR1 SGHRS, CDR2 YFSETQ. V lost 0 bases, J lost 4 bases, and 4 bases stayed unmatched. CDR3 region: CASSLDLAGGPDTQYF. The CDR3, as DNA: TGCGCCAGCAGCTTGGACCTAGCGGGGGGCCCAGATACGCAGTATTTT.

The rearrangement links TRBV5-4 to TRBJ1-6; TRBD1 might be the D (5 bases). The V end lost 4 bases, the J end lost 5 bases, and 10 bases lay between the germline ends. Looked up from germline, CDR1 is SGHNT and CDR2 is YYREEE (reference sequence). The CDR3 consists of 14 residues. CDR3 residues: CASSQDRDNSPLHF. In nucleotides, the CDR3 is TGTGCCAGCAGCCAAGACAGAGATAATTCACCCCTCCACTTT. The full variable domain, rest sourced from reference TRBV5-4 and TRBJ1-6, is ETGVTQSPTHLIKTRGQQVTLRCSSQSGHNTVSWYQQALGQGPQFIFQYYREEENGRGNFPPRFSGLQFPNYSSELNVNALELDDSALYLCASSQDRDNSPLHFGNGTRLTVT.

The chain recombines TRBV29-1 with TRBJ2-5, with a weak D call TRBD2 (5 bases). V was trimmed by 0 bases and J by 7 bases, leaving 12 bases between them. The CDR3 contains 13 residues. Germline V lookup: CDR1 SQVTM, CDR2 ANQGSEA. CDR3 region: CSVEDLPGGTQYF. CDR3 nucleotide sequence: TGCAGCGTTGAAGATCTCCCAGGAGGGACCCAGTACTTC.

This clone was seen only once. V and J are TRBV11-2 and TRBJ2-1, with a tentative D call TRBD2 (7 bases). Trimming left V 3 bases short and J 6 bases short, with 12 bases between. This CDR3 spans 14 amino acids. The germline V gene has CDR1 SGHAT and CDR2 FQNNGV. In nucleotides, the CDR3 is TGTGCCAGCAGCTTTACAGGGAGGGCCAATGAGCAGTTCTTC. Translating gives CASSFTGRANEQFF.

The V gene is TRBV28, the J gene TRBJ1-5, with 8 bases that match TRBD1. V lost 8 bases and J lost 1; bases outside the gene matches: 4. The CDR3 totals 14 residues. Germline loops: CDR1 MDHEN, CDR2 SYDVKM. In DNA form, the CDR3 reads TGTGCCAGCTGGGACAGGAGAAGCAATCAGCCCCAGCATTTT. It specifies CASWDRRSNQPQHF. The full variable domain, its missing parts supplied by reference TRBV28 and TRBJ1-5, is DVKVTQSSRYLVKRTGEKVFLECVQDMDHENMFWYRQDPGLGLRLIYFSYDVKMKEKGDIPEGYSVSREKKERFSLILESASTNQTSMYLCASWDRRSNQPQHFGDGTRLSIL.

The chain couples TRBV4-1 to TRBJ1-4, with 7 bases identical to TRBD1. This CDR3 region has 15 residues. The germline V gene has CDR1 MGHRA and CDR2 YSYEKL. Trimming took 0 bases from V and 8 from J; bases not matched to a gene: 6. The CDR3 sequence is CASSQEGAGGEKLFF. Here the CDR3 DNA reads TGCGCCAGCAGCCAAGAAGGGGCAGGGGGGGAAAAACTGTTTTTT.

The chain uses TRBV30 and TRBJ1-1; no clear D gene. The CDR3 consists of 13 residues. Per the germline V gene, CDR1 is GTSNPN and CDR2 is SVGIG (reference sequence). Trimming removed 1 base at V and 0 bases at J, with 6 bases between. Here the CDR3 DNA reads TGTGCCTGGAGTGGGGGAATGAACACTGAAGCTTTCTTT. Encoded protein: CAWSGGMNTEAFF.

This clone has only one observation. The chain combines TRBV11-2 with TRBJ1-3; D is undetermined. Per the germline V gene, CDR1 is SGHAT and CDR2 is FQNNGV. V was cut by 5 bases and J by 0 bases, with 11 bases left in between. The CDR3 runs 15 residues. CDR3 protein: CASSPVGFSGNTIYF. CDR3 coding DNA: TGTGCCAGCAGCCCAGTGGGCTTCTCTGGAAACACCATATATTTT.

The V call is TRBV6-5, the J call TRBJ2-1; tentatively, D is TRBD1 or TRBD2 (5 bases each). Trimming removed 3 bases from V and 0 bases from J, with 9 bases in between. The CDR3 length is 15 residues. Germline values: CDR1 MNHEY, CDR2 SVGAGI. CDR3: CASSYGGNSYNEQFF. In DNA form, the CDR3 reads TGTGCCAGCAGTTATGGGGGTAACTCCTACAATGAGCAGTTCTTC.

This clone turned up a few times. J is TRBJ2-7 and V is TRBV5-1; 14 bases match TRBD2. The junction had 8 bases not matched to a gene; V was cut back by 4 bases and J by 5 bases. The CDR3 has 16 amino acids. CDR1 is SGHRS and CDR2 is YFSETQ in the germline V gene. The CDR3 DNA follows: TGCGCCAGCAGCCTGACTAGCGGGAGGGCCTTTAACGAGCAGTACTTC. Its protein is CASSLTSGRAFNEQYF.

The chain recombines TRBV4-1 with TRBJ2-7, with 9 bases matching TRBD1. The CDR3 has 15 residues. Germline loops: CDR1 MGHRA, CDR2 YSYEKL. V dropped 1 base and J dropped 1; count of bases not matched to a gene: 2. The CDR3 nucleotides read TGCGCCAGCAGCCAAGTGGGACAGGGTTCCTACGAGCAGTACTTC. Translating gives CASSQVGQGSYEQYF.

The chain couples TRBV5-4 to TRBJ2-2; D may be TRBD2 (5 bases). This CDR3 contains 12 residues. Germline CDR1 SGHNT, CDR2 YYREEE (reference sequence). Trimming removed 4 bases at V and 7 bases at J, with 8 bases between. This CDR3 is CASSLEGGELFF. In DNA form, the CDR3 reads TGTGCCAGCAGCCTCGAGGGCGGGGAGCTGTTTTTT.

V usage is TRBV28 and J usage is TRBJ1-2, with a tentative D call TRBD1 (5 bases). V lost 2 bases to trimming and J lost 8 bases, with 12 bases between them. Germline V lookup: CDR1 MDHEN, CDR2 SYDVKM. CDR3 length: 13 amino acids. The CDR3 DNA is TGTGCCAGCAGTTTAATCCAGGGACGAGGCTACACCTTC. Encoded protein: CASSLIQGRGYTF.